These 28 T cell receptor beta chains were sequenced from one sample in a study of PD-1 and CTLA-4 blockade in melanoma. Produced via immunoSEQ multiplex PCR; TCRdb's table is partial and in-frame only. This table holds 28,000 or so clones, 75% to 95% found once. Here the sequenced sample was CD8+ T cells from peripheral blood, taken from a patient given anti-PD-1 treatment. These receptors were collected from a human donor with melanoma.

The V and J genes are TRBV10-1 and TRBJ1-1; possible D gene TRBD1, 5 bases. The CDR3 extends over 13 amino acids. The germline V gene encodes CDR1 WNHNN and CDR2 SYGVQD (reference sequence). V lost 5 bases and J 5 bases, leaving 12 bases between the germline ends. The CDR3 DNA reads TGCGCCAGCAGTAAGGGGCTGGAGACTGAAGCTTTCTTT. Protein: CASSKGLETEAFF.

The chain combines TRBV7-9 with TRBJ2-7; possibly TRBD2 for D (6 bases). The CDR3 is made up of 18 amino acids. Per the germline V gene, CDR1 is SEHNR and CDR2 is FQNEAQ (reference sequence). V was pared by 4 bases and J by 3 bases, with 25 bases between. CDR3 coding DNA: TGTGCCAGCAGCTGGAGTGGGGAGGTGTGGGGTTCAGGCTACGAGCAGTACTTC. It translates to CASSWSGEVWGSGYEQYF.

DNA of the CDR3: TGTGCCAGCAGTGAGTGGGTAGAAGAGGGCTACGAGCAGTACTTC. It translates to CASSEWVEEGYEQYF. The V call is TRBV6-1, the J call TRBJ2-7, with TRBD2 as a possible D gene (5 bases). In germline, CDR1 is MNHNS, CDR2 SASEGT. The V end lost 3 bases, the J end lost 3 bases, and 15 bases lay between the germline ends. This CDR3 is built from 15 residues.

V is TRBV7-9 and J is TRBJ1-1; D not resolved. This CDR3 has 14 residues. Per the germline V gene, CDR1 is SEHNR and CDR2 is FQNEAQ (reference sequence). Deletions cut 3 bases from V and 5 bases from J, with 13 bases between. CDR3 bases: TGTGCCAGCAGCTTCCCCACGGGGTATACTGAAGCTTTCTTT. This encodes CASSFPTGYTEAFF.

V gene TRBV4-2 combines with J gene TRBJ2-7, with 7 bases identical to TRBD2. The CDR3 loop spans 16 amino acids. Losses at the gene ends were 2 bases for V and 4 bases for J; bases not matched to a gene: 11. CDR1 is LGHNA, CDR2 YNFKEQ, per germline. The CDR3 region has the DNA TGTGCCAGCAGCCAATCTAACTCTGAGGGAGGGTACGAGCAGTACTTC. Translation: CASSQSNSEGGYEQYF.

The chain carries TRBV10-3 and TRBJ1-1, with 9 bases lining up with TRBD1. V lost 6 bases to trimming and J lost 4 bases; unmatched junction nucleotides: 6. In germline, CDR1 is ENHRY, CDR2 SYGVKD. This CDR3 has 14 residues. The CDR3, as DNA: TGTGCCATCAGAACAGGGGGCGCAGGCACTGAAGCTTTCTTT. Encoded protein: CAIRTGGAGTEAFF.

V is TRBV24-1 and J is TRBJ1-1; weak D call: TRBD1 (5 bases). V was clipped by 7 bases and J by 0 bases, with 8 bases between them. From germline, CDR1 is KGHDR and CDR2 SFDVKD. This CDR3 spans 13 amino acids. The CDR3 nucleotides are TGTGCCACCAGGGAGGGGCTGAACACTGAAGCTTTCTTT. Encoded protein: CATREGLNTEAFF.

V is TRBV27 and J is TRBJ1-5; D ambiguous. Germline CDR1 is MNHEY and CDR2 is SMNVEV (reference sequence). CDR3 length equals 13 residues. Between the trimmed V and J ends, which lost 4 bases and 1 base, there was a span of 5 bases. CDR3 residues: CASSWRSNQPQHF. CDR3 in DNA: TGTGCCAGCAGTTGGAGAAGCAATCAGCCCCAGCATTTT.

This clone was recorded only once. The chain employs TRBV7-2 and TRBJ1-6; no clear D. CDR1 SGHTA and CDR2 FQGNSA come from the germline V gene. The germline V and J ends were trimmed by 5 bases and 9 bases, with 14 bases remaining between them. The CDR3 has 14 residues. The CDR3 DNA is TGTGCCAGCAGCCTTGGGATAGAAGGTTCACCCCTCCACTTT. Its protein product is CASSLGIEGSPLHF.

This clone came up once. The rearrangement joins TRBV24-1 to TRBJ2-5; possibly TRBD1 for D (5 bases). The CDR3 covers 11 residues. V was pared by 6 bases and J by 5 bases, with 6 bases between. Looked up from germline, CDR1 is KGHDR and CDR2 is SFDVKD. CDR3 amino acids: CATSRGETQYF. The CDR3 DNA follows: TGTGCCACCAGTAGGGGTGAGACCCAGTACTTC.

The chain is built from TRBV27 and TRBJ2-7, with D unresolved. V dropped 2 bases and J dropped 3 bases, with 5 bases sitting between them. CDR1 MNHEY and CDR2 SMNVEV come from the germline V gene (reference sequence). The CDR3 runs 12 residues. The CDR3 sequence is CASSLQGYEQYF. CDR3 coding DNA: TGTGCCAGCAGTTTACAAGGCTACGAGCAGTACTTC.

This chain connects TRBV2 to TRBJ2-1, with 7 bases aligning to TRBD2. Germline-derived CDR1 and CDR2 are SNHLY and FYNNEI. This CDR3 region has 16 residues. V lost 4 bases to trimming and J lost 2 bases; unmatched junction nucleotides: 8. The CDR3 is CASSVFGSGTYNEQFF. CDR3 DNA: TGTGCCAGCAGTGTTTTCGGGAGCGGGACCTACAATGAGCAGTTCTTC. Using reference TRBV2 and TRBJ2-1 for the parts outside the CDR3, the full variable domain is EPEVTQTPSHQVTQMGQEVILRCVPISNHLYFYWYRQILGQKVEFLVSFYNNEISEKSEIFDDQFSVERPDGSNFTLKIRSTKLEDSAMYFCASSVFGSGTYNEQFFGPGTRLTVL.

The CDR3 DNA is TGCAGCGTTGACAGGGCTTATGGCTACACCTTC. This sequence encodes CSVDRAYGYTF. V gene TRBV29-1 combines with J gene TRBJ1-2, with D possibly TRBD1 on 5 matching bases. The germline V and J ends were trimmed by 3 bases and 5 bases, with 7 bases remaining between them. The CDR3 loop spans 11 amino acids. Germline V CDR1 and CDR2: SQVTM, ANQGSEA.

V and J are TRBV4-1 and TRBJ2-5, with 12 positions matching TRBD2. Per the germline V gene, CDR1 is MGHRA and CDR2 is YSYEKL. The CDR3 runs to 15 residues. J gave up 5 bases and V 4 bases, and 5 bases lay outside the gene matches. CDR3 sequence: CASSPRLAGVETQYF. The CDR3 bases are TGCGCCAGCAGCCCTCGACTAGCGGGAGTCGAGACCCAGTACTTC.

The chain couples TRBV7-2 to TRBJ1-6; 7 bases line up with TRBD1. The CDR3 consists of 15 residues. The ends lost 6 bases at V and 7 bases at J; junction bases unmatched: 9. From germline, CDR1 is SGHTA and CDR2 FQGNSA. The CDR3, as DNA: TGTGCCAGCAGATTGTCCAGGGGGGAAAATTCACCCCTCCACTTT. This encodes CASRLSRGENSPLHF.

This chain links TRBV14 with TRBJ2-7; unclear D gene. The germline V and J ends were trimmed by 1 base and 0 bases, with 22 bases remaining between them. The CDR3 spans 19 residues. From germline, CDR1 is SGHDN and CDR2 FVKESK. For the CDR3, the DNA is TGTGCCAGCAGCCAAGGTTCCCCATTAAACGCGTTGCTCTCCTACGAGCAGTACTTC. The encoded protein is CASSQGSPLNALLSYEQYF.

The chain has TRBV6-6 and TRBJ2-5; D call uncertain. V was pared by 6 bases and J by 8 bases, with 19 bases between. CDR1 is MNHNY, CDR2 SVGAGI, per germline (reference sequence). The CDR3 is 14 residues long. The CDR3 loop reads CASRQSRTPGTQYF. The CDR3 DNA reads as TGTGCCAGCAGGCAGAGCCGCACCCCAGGAACCCAGTACTTC.

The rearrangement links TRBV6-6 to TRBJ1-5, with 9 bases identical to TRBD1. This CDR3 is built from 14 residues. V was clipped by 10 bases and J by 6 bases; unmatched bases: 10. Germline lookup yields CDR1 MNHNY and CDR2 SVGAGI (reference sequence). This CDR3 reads CATLTGTGSQPQHF. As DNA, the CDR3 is TGTGCCACCTTAACGGGGACAGGGAGTCAGCCCCAGCATTTT.

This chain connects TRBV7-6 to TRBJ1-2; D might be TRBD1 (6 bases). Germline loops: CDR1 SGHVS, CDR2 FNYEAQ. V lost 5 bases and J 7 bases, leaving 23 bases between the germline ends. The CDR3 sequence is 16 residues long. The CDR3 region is CASSPPRYRVPGGYTF. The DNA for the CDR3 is TGTGCCAGCAGCCCACCCCGGTACAGGGTCCCCGGTGGCTACACCTTC. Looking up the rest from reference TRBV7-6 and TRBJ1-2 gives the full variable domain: GAGVSQSPRYKVTKRGQDVALRCDPISGHVSLYWYRQALGQGPEFLTYFNYEAQQDKSGLPNDRFSAERPEGSISTLTIQRTEQRDSAMYRCASSPPRYRVPGGYTFGSGTRLTVV.

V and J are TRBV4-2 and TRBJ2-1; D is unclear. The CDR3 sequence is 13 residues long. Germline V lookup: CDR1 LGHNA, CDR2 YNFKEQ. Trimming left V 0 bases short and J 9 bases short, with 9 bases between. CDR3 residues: CASSQDSLSEQFF. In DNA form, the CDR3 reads TGTGCCAGCAGCCAAGATTCTTTGAGTGAGCAGTTCTTC.

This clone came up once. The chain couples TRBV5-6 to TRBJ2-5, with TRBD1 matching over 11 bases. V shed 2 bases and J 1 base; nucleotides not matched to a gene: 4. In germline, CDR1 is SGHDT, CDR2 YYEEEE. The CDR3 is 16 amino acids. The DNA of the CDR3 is TGTGCCAGCAGCTTAAGGACAGGGGGCCCCCAAGAGACCCAGTACTTC. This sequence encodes CASSLRTGGPQETQYF.

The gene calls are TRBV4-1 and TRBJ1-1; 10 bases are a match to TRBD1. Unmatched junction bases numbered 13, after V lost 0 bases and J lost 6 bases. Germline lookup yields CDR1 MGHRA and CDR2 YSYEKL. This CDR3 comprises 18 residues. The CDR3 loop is CASSQEDRGYGKGAEAFF. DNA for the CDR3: TGCGCCAGCAGCCAAGAGGACAGGGGGTACGGGAAGGGCGCTGAAGCTTTCTTT.

CDR3 protein: CASSQPGQGNYEQYF. For the CDR3, the DNA is TGTGCCAGCAGCCAGCCGGGACAGGGTAATTACGAGCAGTACTTC. The chain combines TRBV3-1 (or the pseudogene TRBV3-2) with TRBJ2-7, with TRBD1 matching 9 bases. CDR3 length: 15 amino acids. Germline trimming cut 3 bases from V and 4 bases from J; bases unmatched to any gene: 7. Germline-derived CDR1 and CDR2 are LGHDT and YNNKEL (reference sequence).

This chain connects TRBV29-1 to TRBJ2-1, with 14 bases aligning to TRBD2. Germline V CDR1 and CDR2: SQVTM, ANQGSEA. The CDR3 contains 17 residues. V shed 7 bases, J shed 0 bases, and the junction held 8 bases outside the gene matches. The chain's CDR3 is CSATGLAGAISYNEQFF. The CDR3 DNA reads TGCAGCGCTACGGGACTAGCGGGAGCGATCTCCTACAATGAGCAGTTCTTC.

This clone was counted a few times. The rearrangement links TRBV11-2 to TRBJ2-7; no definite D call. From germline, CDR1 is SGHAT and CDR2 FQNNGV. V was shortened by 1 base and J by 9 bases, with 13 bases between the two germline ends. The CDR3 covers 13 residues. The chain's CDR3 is CASSLGYEEAQYF. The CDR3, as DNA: TGTGCCAGCAGCTTAGGGTATGAAGAGGCGCAGTACTTC.

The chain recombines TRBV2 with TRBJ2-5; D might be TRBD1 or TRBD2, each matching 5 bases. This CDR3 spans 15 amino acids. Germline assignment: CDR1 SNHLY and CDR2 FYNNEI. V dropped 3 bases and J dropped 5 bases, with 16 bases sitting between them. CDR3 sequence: CASSDIATVPETQYF. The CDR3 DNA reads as TGTGCCAGCAGTGATATAGCGACAGTCCCTGAGACCCAGTACTTC.

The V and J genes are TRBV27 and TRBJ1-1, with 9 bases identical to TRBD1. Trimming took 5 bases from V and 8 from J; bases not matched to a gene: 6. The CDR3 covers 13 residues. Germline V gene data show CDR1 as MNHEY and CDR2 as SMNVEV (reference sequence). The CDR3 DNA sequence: TGTGCCAGCAGTCCCGGGACAGGGACCGAAGCTTTCTTT. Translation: CASSPGTGTEAFF.

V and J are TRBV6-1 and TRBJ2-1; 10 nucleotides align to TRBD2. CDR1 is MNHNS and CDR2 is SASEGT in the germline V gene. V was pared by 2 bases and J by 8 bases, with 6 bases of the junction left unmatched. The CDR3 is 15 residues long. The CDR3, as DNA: TGTGCCAGCAGTGAAAGGGCTAGCGGGAGCGATGAGCAGTTCTTC. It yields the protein CASSERASGSDEQFF.